One and the same sample provided the 17 T cell receptor beta chains below, sequenced in a study of response to subunit inactivated influenza vaccine. TCRdb called the RT-PCR reads again in MiXCR, with one record for every CDR3 protein. The sample has about 700,000 distinct CDR3 sequences; 15% to 18% are singletons. The sample here was PBMCs from blood, taken about 11 days after vaccination. These receptors were taken from a man aged 45 to 65 who received an inactivated influenza vaccine.

This clonotype was seen ten or more times. This chain joins TRBV12-3 or TRBV12-4 and TRBJ2-1, with TRBD2 as a possible D gene (6 bases). This CDR3 contains 13 residues. V dropped 5 bases and J dropped 7 bases, with 12 bases sitting between them. This CDR3 reads CASSHRETNEQFF. Here the CDR3 DNA reads TGTGCCAGCAGTCACCGGGAGACGAATGAGCAGTTCTTC.

This clonotype was observed a few times. The chain couples TRBV5-1 to TRBJ2-1, with D maybe TRBD2 (5 bases). This CDR3 has 14 residues. The V gene's germline CDR1 is SGHRS and CDR2 YFSETQ. V lost 0 bases and J 8 bases, leaving 12 bases between the germline ends. CDR3 sequence: CASSLVTSAHEQFF. The CDR3 nucleotides are TGCGCCAGCAGCTTGGTCACTAGTGCTCATGAGCAGTTCTTC.

This clonotype occurred a few times. The rearrangement uses TRBV19 and TRBJ2-7; 12 nucleotides agree with TRBD1. J lost 2 bases, V lost 6 bases, and 8 bases had no gene match. The CDR3 consists of 16 residues. From germline, CDR1 is LNHDA and CDR2 SQIVND (reference sequence). CDR3 nucleotide sequence: TGTGCCAGTAGGCCTATGGGACAGGGGGCGCCCTACGAGCAGTACTTC. The encoded protein is CASRPMGQGAPYEQYF.

This chain uses TRBV7-2 with TRBJ2-5; tentatively, D is TRBD2 (6 bases). Trimming took 4 bases from V and 3 from J, leaving 12 bases between them. The CDR3 has 14 residues. CDR1 SGHTA and CDR2 FQGNSA come from the germline V gene. This chain's CDR3 is CASSSLTGEETQYF. The CDR3 coding sequence is TGTGCCAGCAGCTCACTAACGGGGGAAGAGACCCAGTACTTC. Looking up the rest from reference TRBV7-2 and TRBJ2-5 gives the full variable domain: GAGVSQSPSNKVTEKGKDVELRCDPISGHTALYWYRQSLGQGLEFLIYFQGNSAPDKSGLPSDRFSAERTGGSVSTLTIQRTQQEDSAVYLCASSSLTGEETQYFGPGTRLLVL.

This clonotype was detected only a few times. The chain links TRBV7-9 to TRBJ1-4; no firm D call. Trimming removed 5 bases from V and 8 bases from J, with 18 bases in between. The CDR3 is 15 amino acids. The germline CDR1 and CDR2 sequences are SEHNR and FQNEAQ (reference sequence). The CDR3 coding sequence is TGTGCCAGCAGCCCACGGCCAGGAGCAGACGAAAAACTGTTTTTT. The encoded protein is CASSPRPGADEKLFF.

This clonotype was seen ten or more times. The chain has TRBV20-1 and TRBJ2-7; 7 bases are a match to TRBD1. The CDR3 sequence is 14 residues long. CDR1 is DFQATT, CDR2 SNEGSKA, per germline (reference sequence). J lost 4 bases, V lost 0 bases, and 6 bases had no gene match. DNA for the CDR3: TGCAGTGCTAGAGATCTTGGGACAGAGTACGAGCAGTACTTC. It codes for CSARDLGTEYEQYF.

The V gene is TRBV29-1, the J gene TRBJ1-1; no reliable D call. CDR1 and CDR2 from the germline V gene are SQVTM and ANQGSEA. CDR3 size: 12 residues. CDR3 region: CSVTGGNTEAFF. The CDR3 coding sequence is TGCAGTGTAACCGGTGGGAACACTGAAGCTTTCTTT.

This clonotype has a handful of counts. The chain employs TRBV4-3 and TRBJ2-3; 9 bases map to TRBD1. J was trimmed by 2 bases and V by 1 base; bases with no gene match: 7. CDR3 length: 17 residues. Germline V lookup: CDR1 LGHNA, CDR2 YSLEER. The CDR3 coding sequence is TGCGCCAGCAGCCAAGGGGGGACAGGGATTGTCACAGATACGCAGTATTTT. As protein: CASSQGGTGIVTDTQYF.

This clonotype was picked up a small number of times. The CDR3 coding sequence is TGCGCCAGCAGGTCGGATCGGGGGGGCCTCGACGAGCAGTACTTC. The encoded protein is CASRSDRGGLDEQYF. The chain joins TRBV5-1 to TRBJ2-7; 8 bases align to TRBD2. The CDR3 contains 15 residues. From germline, CDR1 is SGHRS and CDR2 YFSETQ. V was clipped by 5 bases and J by 5 bases; unmatched bases: 12.

This clonotype was detected a few times. V is TRBV9 and J is TRBJ2-7, with 10 bases matching TRBD1. This CDR3 contains 15 residues. The germline CDR1 and CDR2 sequences are SGDLS and YYNGEE. With V trimmed by 3 bases and J by 3 bases, 6 bases remained unmatched. The CDR3 loop is CASSASGTGDYEQYF. The DNA of the CDR3 is TGTGCCAGCAGCGCCTCCGGGACAGGGGACTACGAGCAGTACTTC. The full variable domain, in which reference TRBV9 and TRBJ2-7 provide the parts outside the CDR3, is DSGVTQTPKHLITATGQRVTLRCSPRSGDLSVYWYQQSLDQGLQFLIQYYNGEERAKGNILERFSAQQFPDLHSELNLSSLELGDSALYFCASSASGTGDYEQYFGPGTRLTVT.

The genes are TRBV6-5 and TRBJ2-4, with D possibly matching TRBD1 (5 bases). The CDR3 extends over 18 amino acids. With 2 bases removed from V and 5 bases from J, the gap between germline ends came to 22 bases. From germline, CDR1 is MNHEY and CDR2 SVGAGI. CDR3 in amino acids: CASSYTLPQGLAQNIQYF. The CDR3 bases are TGTGCCAGCAGTTACACCCTACCTCAGGGTTTGGCACAAAACATTCAGTACTTC.

V usage is TRBV20-1 and J usage is TRBJ2-5; perhaps TRBD1 as D (5 bases). The CDR3 contains 12 residues. The germline V and J ends were trimmed by 5 bases and 6 bases, with 13 bases remaining between them. Germline CDR1 reads DFQATT; CDR2 reads SNEGSKA (reference sequence). As DNA, the CDR3 is TGCAGTGCTTCTCGGACAATACAGACCCAGTACTTC. Residues: CSASRTIQTQYF.

This clonotype was counted only a few times. J is TRBJ2-7 and V is TRBV7-2; 14 bases match TRBD2. The CDR3 contains 15 residues. Germline lookup yields CDR1 SGHTA and CDR2 FQGNSA. Trimming at V came to 3 bases and at J to 7 bases, leaving 5 bases not matched to a gene. CDR3 in amino acids: CASSLTSGRALEQYF. CDR3 sequence (DNA): TGTGCCAGCAGCTTGACTAGCGGGAGGGCCCTTGAGCAGTACTTC.

The rearrangement links TRBV4-1 to TRBJ1-3; D possibly corresponds to TRBD1 (5 bases). V lost 0 bases, J lost 0 bases, and 15 bases lay in between. The CDR3 extends over 18 amino acids. Per the germline V gene, CDR1 is MGHRA and CDR2 is YSYEKL. The CDR3 bases are TGCGCCAGCAGCCAAGATATTTCAGGGCTGAGCTCTGGAAACACCATATATTTT. Its translation: CASSQDISGLSSGNTIYF.

This sequence joins TRBV29-1 and TRBJ1-1; weak D call: TRBD1 (5 bases). The V and J ends lost 7 bases and 3 bases respectively, with 12 bases between them. CDR1 and CDR2 (germline): SQVTM, ANQGSEA. The CDR3 spans 12 residues. The CDR3 bases are TGCAGCGCGGGGGACGGGGACACTGAAGCTTTCTTT. It codes for CSAGDGDTEAFF.

This clonotype has only a few counts. The chain has TRBV2 and TRBJ1-6; D not resolved. Germline V lookup: CDR1 SNHLY, CDR2 FYNNEI. V shed 2 bases and J shed 2 bases, with 10 bases lying between them. The CDR3 extends over 16 amino acids. The CDR3 sequence is CASSESGETYNSPLHF. CDR3 DNA: TGTGCCAGCAGTGAATCCGGGGAGACCTATAATTCACCCCTCCACTTT.

Only a few counts were recorded for this clonotype. This chain joins TRBV12-3 or TRBV12-4 and TRBJ2-3; possible D gene TRBD2, 5 bases. The CDR3 is 17 residues long. Trimming stripped 6 bases from V and 0 bases from J, with 19 bases between. CDR3 nucleotides: TGTGCCAGCAGAGGACTCCAACCACACGATAGCACAGATACGCAGTATTTT. It translates to CASRGLQPHDSTDTQYF.